The sequence of this T cell receptor beta chain was determined in a study of CD8+ T cells in alopecia areata. The wider study: Oral tofacitinib (5 to 10 mg twice daily) was administered to treated patients.

For this clone: The antigen is undetermined.

Study-wide points: With tofacitinib ongoing, many expanded lesional clones persisted in both scalp and blood. One nonresponder makes the tie between baseline CD8+ expansion and response uncertain. Scalp clonality dropped significantly under tofacitinib, as did expanded CD8+ top-100 clones.

Treatment defined: oral pan-JAK inhibitor, 5-10 mg twice daily. Extraction and reverse transcription of RNA yielded cDNA as the sequencing template. Sequencing was performed with immunoSEQ multiplex PCR; in TCRdb, only in-frame clones are kept and a portion is missing. This repertoire shows fewer than 110,000 clones, more than 75% found once; its top ten account for over 8.5%. Germline lookup yields CDR1 SGHRS and CDR2 YFSETQ. Trimming took 6 bases from V and 3 from J, leaving 10 bases between them. This CDR3 has 12 residues. Sequenced material: CD8+ T cells sorted from blood, taken around week 34, from a patient treated with tofacitinib. The receptor comes from a human donor with alopecia areata. V gene TRBV5-1 combines with J gene TRBJ2-7, with no clear D. DNA for the CDR3: TGCGCCAGCATTGGGCAGGACTACGAGCAGTACTTC. As protein: CASIGQDYEQYF.